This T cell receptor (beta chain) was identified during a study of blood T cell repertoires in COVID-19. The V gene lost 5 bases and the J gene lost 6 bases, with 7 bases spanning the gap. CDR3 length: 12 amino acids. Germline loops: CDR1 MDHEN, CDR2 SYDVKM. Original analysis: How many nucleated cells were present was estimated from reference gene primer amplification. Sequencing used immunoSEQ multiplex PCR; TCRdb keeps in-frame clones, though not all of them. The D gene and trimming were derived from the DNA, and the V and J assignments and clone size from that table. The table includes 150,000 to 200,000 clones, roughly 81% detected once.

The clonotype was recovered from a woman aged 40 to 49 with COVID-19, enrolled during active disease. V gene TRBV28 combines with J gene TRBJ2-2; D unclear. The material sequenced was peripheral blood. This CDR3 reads CASSRGSGELFF. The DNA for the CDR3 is TGTGCCAGCAGTCGCGGCTCCGGGGAGCTGTTTTTT.